This TCR beta chain was sequenced for a study of blood T cell repertoires in COVID-19 (dated by TCRdb to 2019 to 2021). Regarding the complete study: The collaborator samples originated in the United States, Italy and Spain and spanned the acute and convalescent phases of COVID-19. The prospective study material was composed of cDNA or gDNA derived from T cells, B-cell-depleted T cells, or PBMCs. Deeply sampled blood TCRbeta repertoires from subjects exposed to, actively infected with, or recovered from COVID-19 were included in the dataset. The repertoires were made available in a free public database intended to serve as a resource for research on the immune response to SARS-CoV-2. The samples were drawn from the first 160 participants of the ongoing ImmuneRACE study and from over 950 subjects provided by 6 global collaborators. Sample metadata almost always included a de-identified subject ID, COVID-19 status, age in years and sex. Where HLA class I and class II types were available, the types were taken from metadata supplied by the sample provider, not from assay-based typing.

The paper's findings and limits, for the study overall: How much clinical and demographic metadata was included differed by source and by participant, and the metadata was provided uncurated.

The immunoSEQ Assay, a bias-controlled multiplex PCR, was used to amplify TCRbeta CDR3 regions from genomic DNA. On the authors' methods: Nucleated cell counts per sample were estimated from amplification of reference gene primers within the assay. To quantify the absolute abundance of each unique TCRbeta CDR3 rearrangement, sequence reads were collapsed and filtered. For each sample, productive Simpson clonality was calculated as the square root of Simpson's diversity index across productive rearrangements. The immuneACCESS repertoire file appears here via TCRdb, limited to in-frame rearrangements. These files lack a portion of the clones; in checked studies, under half of the deficit traces to unresolved V genes, and the cause of the others is not known. The DNA gave D and trimming, while V, J and clone size come from that table. For this sample there are about 170,000 clones; more than 65% appear just once. The ten largest account for over 2.5% of the sample.

Between the V and J ends, shortened by 2 bases and 0 bases respectively, the junction contains 14 bases. There are 17 amino acids in the CDR3, from cysteine to phenylalanine inclusive. Of all the DNA, just the CDR3 is kept, 51 bases in frame from base 1. The germline V gene specifies MRHNA as CDR1 and SNTAGT as CDR2. The collaborating institutions used their own protocols to collect whole blood in K2EDTA tubes. For TCRbeta analysis, collaborators shipped samples in one of three forms: frozen whole blood, isolated PBMCs, or DNA extracted from either of those sample types. About this clone: Its target antigen remains unknown. Nothing much larger sits one base from this clone, and base qualities are not available.

The source material was peripheral blood. This receptor was obtained from a human donor with acute or convalescent COVID-19. The donor label of this sample is uncertain. The chain is made from TRBV6-4 and TRBJ1-3; TRBD1 might be the D gene, on 6 matching bases. The nucleotide sequence reads as follows: TGTGCCAGCAGTGACCGAGACAGGCCCCACTCTGGAAACACCATATATTTT. It is translated as CASSDRDRPHSGNTIYF.